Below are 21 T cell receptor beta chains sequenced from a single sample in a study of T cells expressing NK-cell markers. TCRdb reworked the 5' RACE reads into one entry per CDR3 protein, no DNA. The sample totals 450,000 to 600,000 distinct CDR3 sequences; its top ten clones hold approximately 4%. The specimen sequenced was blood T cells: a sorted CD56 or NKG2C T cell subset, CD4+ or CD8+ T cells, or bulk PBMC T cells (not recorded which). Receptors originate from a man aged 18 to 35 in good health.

The CDR3 here is CASSPQTGANTGELFF. The rearrangement links TRBV7-9 to TRBJ2-2. Germline V gene data show CDR1 as SEHNR and CDR2 as FQNEAQ (reference sequence). The CDR3 runs to 16 residues.

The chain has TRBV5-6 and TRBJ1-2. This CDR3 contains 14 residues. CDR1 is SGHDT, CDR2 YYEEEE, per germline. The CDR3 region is CASSLGRGPYGYTF.

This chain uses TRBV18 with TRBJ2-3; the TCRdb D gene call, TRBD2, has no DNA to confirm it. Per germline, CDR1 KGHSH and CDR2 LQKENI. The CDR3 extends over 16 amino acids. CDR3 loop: CASSKGALPSTDTQYF. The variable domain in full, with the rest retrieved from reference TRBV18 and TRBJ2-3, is NAGVMQNPRHLVRRRGQEARLRCSPMKGHSHVYWYRQLPEEGLKFMVYLQKENIIDESGMPKERFSAEFPKEGPSILRIQQVVRGDSAAYFCASSKGALPSTDTQYFGPGTRLTVL.

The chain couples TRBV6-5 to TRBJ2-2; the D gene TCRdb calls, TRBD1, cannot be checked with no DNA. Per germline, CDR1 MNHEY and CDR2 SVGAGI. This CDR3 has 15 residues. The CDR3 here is CASSPLSMNTGELLF.

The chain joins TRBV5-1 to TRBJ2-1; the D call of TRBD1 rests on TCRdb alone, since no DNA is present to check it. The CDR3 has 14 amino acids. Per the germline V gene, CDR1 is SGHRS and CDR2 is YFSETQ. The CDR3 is CASSLASVQRGCVF.

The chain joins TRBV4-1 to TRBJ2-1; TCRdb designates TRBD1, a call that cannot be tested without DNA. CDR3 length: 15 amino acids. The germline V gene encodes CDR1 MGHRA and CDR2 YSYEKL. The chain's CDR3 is CASSQDGGTGNEQFF.

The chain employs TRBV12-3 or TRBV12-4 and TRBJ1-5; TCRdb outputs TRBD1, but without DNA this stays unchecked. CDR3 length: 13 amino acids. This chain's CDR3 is CASSRTGNQPQHF.

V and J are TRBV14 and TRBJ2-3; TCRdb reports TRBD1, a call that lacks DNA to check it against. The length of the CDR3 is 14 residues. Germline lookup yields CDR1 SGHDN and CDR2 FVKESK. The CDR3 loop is CASRAVRPPDTQYF.

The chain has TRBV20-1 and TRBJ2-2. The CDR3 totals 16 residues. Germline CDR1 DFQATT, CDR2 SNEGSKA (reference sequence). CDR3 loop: CSARDHGLLNTGELFF.

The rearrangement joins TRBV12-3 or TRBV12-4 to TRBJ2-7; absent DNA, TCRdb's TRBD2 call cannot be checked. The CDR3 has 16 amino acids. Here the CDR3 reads CASSAGPGLAGYEQYF.

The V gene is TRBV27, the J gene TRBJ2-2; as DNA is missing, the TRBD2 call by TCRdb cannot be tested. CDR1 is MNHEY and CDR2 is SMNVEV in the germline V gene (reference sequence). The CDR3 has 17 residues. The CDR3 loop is CASSQRLAALNTGELFF.

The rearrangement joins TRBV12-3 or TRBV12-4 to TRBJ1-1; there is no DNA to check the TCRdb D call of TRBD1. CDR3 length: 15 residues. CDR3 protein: CASSTEGRMNTEAFF.

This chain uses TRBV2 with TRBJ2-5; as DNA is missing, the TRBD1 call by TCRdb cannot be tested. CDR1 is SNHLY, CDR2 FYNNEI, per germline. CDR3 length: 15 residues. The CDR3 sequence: CASRGDRGRGETQYF.

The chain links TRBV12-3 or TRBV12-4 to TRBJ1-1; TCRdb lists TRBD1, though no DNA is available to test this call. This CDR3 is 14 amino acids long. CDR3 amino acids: CATCTWGGNTEAFF.

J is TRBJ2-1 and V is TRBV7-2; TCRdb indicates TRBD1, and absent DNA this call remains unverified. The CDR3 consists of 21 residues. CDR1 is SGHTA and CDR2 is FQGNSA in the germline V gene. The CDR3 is CASSLARGTGSAGSSYNEQFF.

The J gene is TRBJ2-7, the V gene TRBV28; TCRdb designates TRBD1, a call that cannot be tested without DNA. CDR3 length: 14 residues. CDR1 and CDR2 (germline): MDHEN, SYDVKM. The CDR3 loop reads CASSFRQAFYEQYF.

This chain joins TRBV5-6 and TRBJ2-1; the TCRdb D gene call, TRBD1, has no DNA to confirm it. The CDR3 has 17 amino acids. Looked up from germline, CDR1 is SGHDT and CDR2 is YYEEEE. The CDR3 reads CASSSGQGRGIPIEQFF.

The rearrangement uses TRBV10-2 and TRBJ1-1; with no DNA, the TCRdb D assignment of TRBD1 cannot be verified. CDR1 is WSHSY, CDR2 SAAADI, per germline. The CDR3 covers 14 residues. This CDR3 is CASIRTGLKTEAFF.

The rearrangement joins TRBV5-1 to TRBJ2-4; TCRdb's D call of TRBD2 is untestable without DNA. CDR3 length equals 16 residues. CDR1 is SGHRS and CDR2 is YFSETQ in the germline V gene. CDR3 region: CASSLGRVASEYIQYF.

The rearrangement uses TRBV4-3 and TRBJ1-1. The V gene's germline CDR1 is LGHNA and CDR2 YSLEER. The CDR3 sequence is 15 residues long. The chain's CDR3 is CASSQDLHQNTEAFF.

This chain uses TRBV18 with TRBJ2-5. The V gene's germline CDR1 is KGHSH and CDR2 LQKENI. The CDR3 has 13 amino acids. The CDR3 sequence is CASSPPTDETQYF. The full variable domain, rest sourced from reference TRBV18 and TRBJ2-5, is NAGVMQNPRHLVRRRGQEARLRCSPMKGHSHVYWYRQLPEEGLKFMVYLQKENIIDESGMPKERFSAEFPKEGPSILRIQQVVRGDSAAYFCASSPPTDETQYFGPGTRLLVL.